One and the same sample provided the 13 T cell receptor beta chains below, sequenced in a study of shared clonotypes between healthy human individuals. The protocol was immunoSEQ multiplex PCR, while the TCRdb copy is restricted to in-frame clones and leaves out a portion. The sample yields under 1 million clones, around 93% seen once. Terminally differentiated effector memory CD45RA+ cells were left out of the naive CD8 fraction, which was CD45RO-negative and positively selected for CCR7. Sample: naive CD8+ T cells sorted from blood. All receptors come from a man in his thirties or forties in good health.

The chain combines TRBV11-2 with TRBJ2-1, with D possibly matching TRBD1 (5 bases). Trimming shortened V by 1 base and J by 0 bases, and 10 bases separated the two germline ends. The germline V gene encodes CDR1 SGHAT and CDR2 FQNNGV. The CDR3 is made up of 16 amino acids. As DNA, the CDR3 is TGTGCCAGCAGCTTAGGCAGGGTAAGCTCCTACAATGAGCAGTTCTTC. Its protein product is CASSLGRVSSYNEQFF.

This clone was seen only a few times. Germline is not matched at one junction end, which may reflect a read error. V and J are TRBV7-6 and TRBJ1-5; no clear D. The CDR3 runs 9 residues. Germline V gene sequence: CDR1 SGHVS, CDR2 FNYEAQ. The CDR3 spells CASIQPQHF. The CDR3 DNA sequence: TGTGCCAGCATTCAGCCCCAGCATTTT.

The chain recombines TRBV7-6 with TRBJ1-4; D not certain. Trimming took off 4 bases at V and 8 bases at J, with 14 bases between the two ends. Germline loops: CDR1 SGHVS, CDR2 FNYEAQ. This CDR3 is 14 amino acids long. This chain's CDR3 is CASSSRDRQEKLFF. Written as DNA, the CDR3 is TGTGCCAGCAGCTCCAGAGATCGGCAGGAAAAACTGTTTTTT.

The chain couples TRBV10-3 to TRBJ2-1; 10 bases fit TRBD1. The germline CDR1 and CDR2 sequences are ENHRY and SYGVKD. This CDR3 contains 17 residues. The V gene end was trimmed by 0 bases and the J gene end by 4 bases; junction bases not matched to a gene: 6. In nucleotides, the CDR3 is TGTGCCATCAGTGAGTCGACAGGGGGCTCGAGATACAATGAGCAGTTCTTC. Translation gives CAISESTGGSRYNEQFF.

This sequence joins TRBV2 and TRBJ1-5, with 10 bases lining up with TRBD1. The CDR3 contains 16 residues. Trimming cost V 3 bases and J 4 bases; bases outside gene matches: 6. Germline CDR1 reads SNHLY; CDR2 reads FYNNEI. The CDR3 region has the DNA TGTGCCAGCAGTGAGGCCCGACAGGGGGCAAATCAGCCCCAGCATTTT. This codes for CASSEARQGANQPQHF.

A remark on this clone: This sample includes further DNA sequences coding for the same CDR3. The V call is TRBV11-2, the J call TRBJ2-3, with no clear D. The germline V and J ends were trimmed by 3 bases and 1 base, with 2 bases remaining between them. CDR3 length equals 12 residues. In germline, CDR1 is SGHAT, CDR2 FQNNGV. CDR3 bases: TGTGCCAGCAGCTTCGGCACAGATACGCAGTATTTT. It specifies CASSFGTDTQYF.

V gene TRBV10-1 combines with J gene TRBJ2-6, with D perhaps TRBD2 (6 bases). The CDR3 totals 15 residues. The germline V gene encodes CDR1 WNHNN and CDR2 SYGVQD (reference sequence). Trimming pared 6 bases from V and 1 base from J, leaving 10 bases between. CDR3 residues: CASRDRESGANVLTF. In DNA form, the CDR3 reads TGCGCCAGCAGAGACCGGGAGTCTGGGGCCAACGTCCTGACTTTC.

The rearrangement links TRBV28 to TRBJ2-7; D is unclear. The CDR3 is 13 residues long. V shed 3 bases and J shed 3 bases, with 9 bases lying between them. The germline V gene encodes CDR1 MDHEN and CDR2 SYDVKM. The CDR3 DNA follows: TGTGCCAGCAGTTTGGCAGGTTACTACGAGCAGTACTTC. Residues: CASSLAGYYEQYF.

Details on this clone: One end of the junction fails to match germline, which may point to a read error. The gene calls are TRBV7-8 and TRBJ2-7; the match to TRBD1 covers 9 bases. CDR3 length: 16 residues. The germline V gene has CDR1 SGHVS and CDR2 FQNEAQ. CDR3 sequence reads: CASTLGPGQGLYEQYF. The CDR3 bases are TGTGCCAGCACCTTAGGGCCGGGACAGGGTTTATACGAGCAGTACTTC.

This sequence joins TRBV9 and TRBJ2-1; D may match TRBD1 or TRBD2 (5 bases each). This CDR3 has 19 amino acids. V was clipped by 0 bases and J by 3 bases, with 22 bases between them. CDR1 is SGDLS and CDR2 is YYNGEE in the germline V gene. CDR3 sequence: CASSVEGWGIADDYNEQFF. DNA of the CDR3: TGTGCCAGCAGCGTAGAAGGGTGGGGGATCGCGGATGACTACAATGAGCAGTTCTTC.

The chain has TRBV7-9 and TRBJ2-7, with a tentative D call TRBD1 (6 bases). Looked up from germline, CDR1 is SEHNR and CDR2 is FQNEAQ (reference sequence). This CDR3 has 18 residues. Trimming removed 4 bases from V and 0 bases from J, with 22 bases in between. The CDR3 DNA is TGTGCCAGCAGCTCCGACGCCCAACAGGGCATCGGCTCCTACGAGCAGTACTTC. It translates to CASSSDAQQGIGSYEQYF. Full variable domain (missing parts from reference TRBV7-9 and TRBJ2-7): DTGVSQNPRHKITKRGQNVTFRCDPISEHNRLYWYRQTLGQGPEFLTYFQNEAQLEKSRLLSDRFSAERPKGSFSTLEIQRTEQGDSAMYLCASSSDAQQGIGSYEQYFGPGTRLTVT.

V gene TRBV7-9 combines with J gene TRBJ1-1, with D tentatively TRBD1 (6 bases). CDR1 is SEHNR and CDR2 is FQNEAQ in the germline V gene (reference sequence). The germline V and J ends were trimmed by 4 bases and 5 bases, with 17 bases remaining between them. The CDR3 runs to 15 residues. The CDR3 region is CASSSRDTRPTEAFF. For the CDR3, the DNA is TGTGCCAGCAGCTCCCGGGACACCAGACCTACTGAAGCTTTCTTT.

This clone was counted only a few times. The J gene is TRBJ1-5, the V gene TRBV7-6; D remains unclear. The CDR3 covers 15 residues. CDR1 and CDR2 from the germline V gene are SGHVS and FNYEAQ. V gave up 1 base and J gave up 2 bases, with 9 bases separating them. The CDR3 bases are TGTGCCAGCAGCTTAGGTTGGGGAGGCAATCAGCCCCAGCATTTT. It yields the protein CASSLGWGGNQPQHF.